Following are 6 T cell receptor beta chains from one sample sequenced in a study of blood T cell repertoires in COVID-19. Using immunoSEQ multiplex PCR, the repertoire was profiled, and TCRdb retains in-frame clones only, with some absent. The top ten clones hold approximately 1.2% of a sample with roughly 250,000 clones, approximately 90% of them seen once. Input material: PBMCs or T cells enriched from blood (not recorded which). These receptor sequences come from a woman aged 40-49 years with acute COVID-19.

The chain links TRBV27 to TRBJ2-2; D uncertain. The V gene's germline CDR1 is MNHEY and CDR2 SMNVEV (reference sequence). V was clipped by 5 bases and J by 5 bases, with 9 bases between them. This CDR3 spans 13 amino acids. CDR3 nucleotide sequence: TGTGCCAGCAGTCCCCGTTATACCGGGGAGCTGTTTTTT. Its protein is CASSPRYTGELFF.

The rearrangement uses TRBV27 and TRBJ2-7; the D gene is possibly TRBD1 (6 bases). V dropped 2 bases and J dropped 0 bases, with 11 bases sitting between them. In germline, CDR1 is MNHEY, CDR2 SMNVEV (reference sequence). The CDR3 runs 15 residues. This CDR3 is CASSLRGQSSYEQYV. CDR3 bases: TGTGCCAGCAGTTTAAGGGGACAAAGCTCCTACGAGCAGTACGTC.

This clone was recorded a few times. The DNA for the CDR3 is TGTGCCAGCAGTAAGACAGGGGGCTGGGGCAATCAGCCCCAGCATTTT. This translates into CASSKTGGWGNQPQHF. The chain links TRBV28 to TRBJ1-5, with TRBD1 matching 10 bases. Trimming took 5 bases from V and 2 from J; bases not matched to a gene: 6. Germline CDR1 MDHEN, CDR2 SYDVKM. CDR3 size: 16 residues. The complete variable domain, with remaining parts taken from reference TRBV28 and TRBJ1-5, reads DVKVTQSSRYLVKRTGEKVFLECVQDMDHENMFWYRQDPGLGLRLIYFSYDVKMKEKGDIPEGYSVSREKKERFSLILESASTNQTSMYLCASSKTGGWGNQPQHFGDGTRLSIL.

The CDR3 loop is CASSLVGTLDEKLFF. As DNA, the CDR3 is TGTGCCAGCAGCTTAGTAGGAACCCTAGATGAAAAACTGTTTTTT. This chain connects TRBV7-9 to TRBJ1-4; D unclear. CDR1 is SEHNR, CDR2 FQNEAQ, per germline (reference sequence). The CDR3 is made up of 15 amino acids. With 1 base removed from V and 6 bases from J, the gap between germline ends came to 12 bases.

The chain carries TRBV11-2 and TRBJ2-3; D call uncertain. Germline CDR1 and CDR2: SGHAT and FQNNGV. The CDR3 totals 14 residues. Trimming removed 0 bases from V and 3 bases from J, with 7 bases in between. The CDR3 sequence: CASSLDLLTDTQYF. For the CDR3, the DNA is TGTGCCAGCAGCTTAGATCTGTTAACAGATACGCAGTATTTT.

This chain uses TRBV2 with TRBJ2-1; 7 bases align to TRBD2. CDR1 is SNHLY, CDR2 FYNNEI, per germline. The CDR3 totals 14 residues. Trimming at V came to 6 bases and at J to 1 base, leaving 3 bases not matched to a gene. The CDR3 coding sequence is TGTGCCAGCAGACGGGAGGATTCCTACAATGAGCAGTTCTTC. This codes for CASRREDSYNEQFF. Looking up the rest from reference TRBV2 and TRBJ2-1 gives the full variable domain: EPEVTQTPSHQVTQMGQEVILRCVPISNHLYFYWYRQILGQKVEFLVSFYNNEISEKSEIFDDQFSVERPDGSNFTLKIRSTKLEDSAMYFCASRREDSYNEQFFGPGTRLTVL.